This passage covers 11 T cell receptor beta chains from one sample sequenced in a study of spatial heterogeneity in lung cancer. Time point meaning: sample taken at primary tumor resection. Sequencing of whole RNA from tumor, nontumor lung or frozen PBMC involved no sorting. TCRdb redid the calling of the 5' RACE reads with MiXCR, one entry per CDR3 protein. The data contain 20,000 to 25,000 distinct CDR3 sequences, just over 4.5% of them singletons. Material: PBMCs, obtained at surgery. The receptors originated from a male donor with early-stage non-small cell lung cancer.

This clonotype was seen repeatedly, ten times or more. The chain uses TRBV7-8 and TRBJ2-1; the D call may be TRBD1 or TRBD2 (6 bases each). CDR1 is SGHVS, CDR2 FQNEAQ, per germline. CDR3 length: 16 amino acids. V was shortened by 1 base and J by 5 bases, with 15 bases between the two germline ends. The CDR3 DNA reads as TGTGCCAGCAGCTTAGGGGGGGCAGCCAAGAACAATGAGCAGTTCTTC. Encoded protein: CASSLGGAAKNNEQFF.

V gene TRBV3-1 combines with J gene TRBJ2-1; no clear D. The CDR3 has 14 amino acids. Trimming stripped 4 bases from V and 1 base from J, with 8 bases between. Per the germline V gene, CDR1 is LGHDT and CDR2 is YNNKEL (reference sequence). CDR3 protein: CASSPFRSYNEQFF. DNA of the CDR3: TGTGCCAGCAGCCCCTTTAGGTCCTACAATGAGCAGTTCTTC.

The CDR3 nucleotides are TGCGCCAGCAGTGCCGACCCGGACAACACTGAAGCTTTCTTT. The encoded protein is CASSADPDNTEAFF. This chain connects TRBV10-2 to TRBJ1-1; no clear D gene. Germline lookup yields CDR1 WSHSY and CDR2 SAAADI. This CDR3 has 14 residues. V was cut by 4 bases and J by 2 bases, with 11 bases left in between.

This clonotype was recorded at least ten times. This chain uses TRBV27 with TRBJ1-6, with unresolved D. Trimming pared 4 bases from V and 7 bases from J, leaving 14 bases between. Germline CDR1 and CDR2: MNHEY and SMNVEV (reference sequence). The CDR3 covers 15 residues. The chain's CDR3 is CASSSAAVTNSPLHF. As DNA, the CDR3 is TGTGCCAGCAGTTCCGCCGCTGTTACGAATTCACCCCTCCACTTT.

This clonotype is labeled medium-sized. V usage is TRBV20-1 and J usage is TRBJ2-1; D gene unclear. The CDR3 runs to 12 residues. Germline V gene sequence: CDR1 DFQATT, CDR2 SNEGSKA (reference sequence). Trimming removed 2 bases from V and 2 bases from J, with 4 bases in between. Here the CDR3 reads CSARQTYNEQFF. CDR3 nucleotides: TGCAGTGCTAGACAAACCTACAATGAGCAGTTCTTC.

This clonotype has ten or more counts. The gene calls are TRBV15 and TRBJ2-7; D is perhaps TRBD1 (5 bases). CDR1 is LNHNV and CDR2 is YYDKDF in the germline V gene (reference sequence). V gave up 5 bases and J gave up 1 base, with 21 bases separating them. This CDR3 is built from 17 residues. The CDR3 loop reads CATSPPRGTGFSYEQYF. The DNA of the CDR3 is TGTGCCACCAGCCCGCCGCGAGGAACAGGCTTTTCCTACGAGCAGTACTTC.

This clonotype appeared many times. J is TRBJ2-5 and V is TRBV5-1; D possibly corresponds to TRBD2 (5 bases). This CDR3 spans 15 amino acids. Per the germline V gene, CDR1 is SGHRS and CDR2 is YFSETQ. V dropped 2 bases and J dropped 2 bases, with 13 bases sitting between them. In DNA, the CDR3 is TGCGCCAGCAGCTTTGGTTTCGGGATACAAGAGACCCAGTACTTC. This translates into CASSFGFGIQETQYF.

In this sample, this clonotype turned up many times. CDR3 sequence: CASSSKGEKDTQYF. The CDR3 coding sequence is TGTGCCAGCAGTAGTAAGGGGGAGAAAGATACGCAGTATTTT. This chain links TRBV27 with TRBJ2-3, with TRBD1 as a possible D gene (6 bases). The CDR3 runs 14 residues. Germline CDR1 reads MNHEY; CDR2 reads SMNVEV (reference sequence). V shed 5 bases and J shed 5 bases, with 14 bases lying between them.

This clonotype rates as medium-sized. This chain links TRBV28 with TRBJ2-7; 9 bases match TRBD1. J was trimmed by 5 bases and V by 8 bases; bases with no gene match: 10. The CDR3 loop spans 14 amino acids. The germline V gene encodes CDR1 MDHEN and CDR2 SYDVKM. CDR3 sequence (DNA): TGTGCCAGCCTAGGGACAGGGCCCTTTCACGAGCAGTACTTC. Amino acid sequence: CASLGTGPFHEQYF.

This clonotype was recorded many times. J is TRBJ1-1 and V is TRBV6-5; D perhaps matches TRBD1 (5 bases). Per the germline V gene, CDR1 is MNHEY and CDR2 is SVGAGI. V was cut by 6 bases and J by 1 base, with 21 bases left in between. This CDR3 has 17 residues. This CDR3 is CASSPPNRGGRNTEAFF. The CDR3, as DNA: TGTGCCAGCAGCCCTCCCAACCGGGGCGGTAGGAACACTGAAGCTTTCTTT.

This clonotype was counted many times. V is TRBV5-4 and J is TRBJ2-5; no firm D call. This CDR3 region has 13 residues. V shed 4 bases and J shed 7 bases, with 14 bases lying between them. Germline assignment: CDR1 SGHNT and CDR2 YYREEE (reference sequence). The CDR3 here is CASSRDSDGTQYF. The CDR3 region has the DNA TGTGCCAGCAGCCGCGACTCGGACGGGACCCAGTACTTC.